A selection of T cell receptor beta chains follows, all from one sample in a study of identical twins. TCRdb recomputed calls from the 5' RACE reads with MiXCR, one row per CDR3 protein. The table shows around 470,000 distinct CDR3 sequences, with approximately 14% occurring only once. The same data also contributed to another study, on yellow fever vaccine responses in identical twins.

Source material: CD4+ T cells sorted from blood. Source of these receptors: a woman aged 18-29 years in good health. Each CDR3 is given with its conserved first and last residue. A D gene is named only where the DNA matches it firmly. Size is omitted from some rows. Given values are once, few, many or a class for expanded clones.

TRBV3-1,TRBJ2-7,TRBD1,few,CASSQVNRGSPEQYF,TGTGCCAGCAGCCAAGTCAACAGGGGCAGCCCCGAGCAGTACTTC
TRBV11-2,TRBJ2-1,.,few,CASSAGSSMVNEQFF,TGTGCCAGCAGCGCGGGGAGTTCTATGGTCAATGAGCAGTTCTTC
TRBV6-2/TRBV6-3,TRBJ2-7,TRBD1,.,CASTGDRVHEQYF,TGTGCCAGCACCGGAGACAGGGTCCACGAGCAGTACTTC
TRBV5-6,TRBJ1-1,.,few,CASSYDRNEAFF,TGTGCCAGCAGCTACGACAGGAATGAAGCTTTCTTT
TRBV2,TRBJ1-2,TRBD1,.,CASRATGVYGYTF,TGTGCCAGCAGAGCTACAGGGGTCTATGGCTACACCTTC
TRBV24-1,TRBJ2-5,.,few,CATAPATQETQYF,TGTGCCACCGCGCCAGCCACCCAAGAGACCCAGTACTTC
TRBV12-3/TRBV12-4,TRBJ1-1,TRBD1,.,CASSLTTGGIAEAFF,TGTGCCAGCAGTTTAACCACAGGGGGAATCGCTGAAGCTTTCTTT
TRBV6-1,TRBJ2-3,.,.,CASSRRTLDTQYF,TGTGCCAGCAGTCGCAGAACACTGGACACGCAGTATTTT
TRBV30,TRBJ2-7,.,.,CAWTQGAHEQYF,TGTGCCTGGACCCAGGGCGCCCACGAGCAGTACTTC
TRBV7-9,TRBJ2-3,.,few,CASGYKDTQYF,TGTGCCAGCGGATACAAAGATACGCAGTATTTT
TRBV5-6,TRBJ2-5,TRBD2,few,CASSAVGGSQETQYF,TGTGCCAGCAGCGCAGTGGGGGGGAGCCAAGAGACCCAGTACTTC
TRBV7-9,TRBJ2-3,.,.,CASSLDYGTDTQYF,TGTGCCAGCAGCTTAGATTACGGGACAGATACGCAGTATTTT
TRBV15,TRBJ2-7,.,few,CATSRDLGPEQYF,TGTGCCACCAGCAGAGATCTCGGGCCCGAGCAGTACTTC
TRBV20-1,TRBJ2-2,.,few,CSARTGELFF,TGCAGTGCACGGACCGGGGAGCTGTTTTTT
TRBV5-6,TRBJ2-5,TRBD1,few,CASSTQTGGWETQYF,TGTGCCAGCAGCACCCAGACAGGGGGCTGGGAGACCCAGTACTTC
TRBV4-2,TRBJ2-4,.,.,CASSQDWADIQYF,TGTGCCAGCAGCCAAGATTGGGCGGACATTCAGTACTTC
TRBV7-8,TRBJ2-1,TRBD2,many,CASSLGASGYEQFF,TGTGCCAGCAGCTTAGGAGCTAGCGGTTACGAGCAGTTCTTC
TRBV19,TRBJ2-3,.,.,CASSMAGPQYF,TGTGCCAGTAGTATGGCAGGACCGCAGTATTTT
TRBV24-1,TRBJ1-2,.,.,CATSDRYSGYTF,TGTGCCACCAGTGACCGATACAGTGGCTACACCTTC